This TCR beta chain derives from a study of Ad26.COV2.S vaccination and SARS-CoV-2 variants. Overall study context: The trial was COV1001 and the donor's arm was Ad26.COV2.S. Overall study findings and caveats: Compared with placebo recipients, vaccine recipients had higher spike-specific TCR breadth. Breadth and depth estimates from TCRs may understate total T cell responses.

The sample's treatment: 19 received Ad26.COV2.S at low or high dose, single or two shots; roughly 5 received placebo; per-sample allocation not given. Specimens were obtained on day 63 following the first vaccine or placebo injection. Using immunoSEQ multiplex PCR, the repertoire was profiled, and TCRdb retains in-frame clones only, with some absent. The sample comprises under 600,000 clones, nearly 90% of which are singletons, and roughly 1.7% rests with the top ten. In the case of this clone: Its specificity is not known.

The CDR3 totals 15 residues. Trimming stripped 1 base from V and 3 bases from J, with 11 bases between. The germline CDR1 and CDR2 sequences are SGHAT and FQDESV (reference sequence). The rearrangement links TRBV11-1 to TRBJ2-3, with D possibly TRBD1 on 5 matching bases. Sequenced here: peripheral blood, sampled in a trial of Ad26.COV2.S vaccine versus placebo. The receptor's source is a person aged 18-60 years who received the Ad26.COV2.S COVID-19 vaccine or a placebo. DNA for the CDR3: TGTGCCAGCAGCTTAGTAAAGGGGATGACAGATACGCAGTATTTT. Translation gives CASSLVKGMTDTQYF.